This T cell receptor (beta chain) was obtained from a study of cytomegalovirus exposure and HLA in healthy donors. General study points: When analyzed later, a missense DCLRE1C variant was found to be linked to TCR beta V- and J-gene trimming. Later analysis identified about 18,000 TCR beta sequences associated with HLA alleles, using a false discovery rate threshold of 0.05. Among TCR beta chains, those listed as cytomegalovirus-associated numbered about 150. Further analysis was carried out later, and it showed several of the most significant clusters appearing linked to common viral pathogens.

Comment on this clone: Its antigen is still unknown.

It was with 60 Vbeta and 13 Jbeta primers that the PCR ran. The protocol was immunoSEQ multiplex PCR, while the TCRdb copy is restricted to in-frame clones and leaves out a portion. The table has over 120,000 clones, around 82% seen once. This CDR3 is built from 11 residues. V lost 8 bases to trimming and J lost 3 bases, with 7 bases between them. Germline values: CDR1 SEHNR, CDR2 FQNEAQ (reference sequence). The sequenced material came from PBMCs. This sequence originates from a man aged 45 to 65 in good health and CMV-seronegative. The chain recombines TRBV7-9 with TRBJ1-2; D gene uncertain. The DNA for the CDR3 is TGTGCCAGCGGGAGGGACTATGGCTACACCTTC. It codes for CASGRDYGYTF.